The entry below gives a single T cell receptor (beta chain) sequence along with its context. The antigen is undetermined. Separate cDNA molecules received unique molecular identifiers, which the library attached to them. As originally analysed: Sample TCR counts, which ranged from about 20,000 to 750,000, had a median of approximately 100,000. In TCRdb, the RACE reads were re-called with MiXCR into one record per CDR3 protein. For this entry, the V and J calls and clone size follow TCRdb and not the study's own pipeline. The sample holds 60,000 to 90,000 distinct CDR3 sequences, around 9.3% seen once. The time point is: healthy volunteer bleed at 6 weeks. Total RNA was isolated from unfractionated whole blood. These data belong to a study of human T cells and chemical hapten exposure. Study-level information: Variability of per-sample TCR yields stemmed mainly from small differences in pooled library volume. Overall study findings and caveats: TCRs exceeding 1 in 1000 frequency stayed unchanged with DPC sensitization.

V shed 3 bases and J 8 bases; nucleotides not matched to a gene: 9. This CDR3 has 14 amino acids. Germline lookup yields CDR1 MNHEY and CDR2 SMNVEV (reference sequence). Sequencing was carried out using whole blood. V and J are TRBV27 and TRBJ1-2; 7 bases align to TRBD1. The TCR sequence derives from a female donor in good health. Some clones in this sample may be carry-over from other donors' samples. The CDR3 region has the DNA TGTGCCAGCAGTTTCATGGGACAGTGTTACGGCTACACCTTC. It encodes CASSFMGQCYGYTF.